This entry is about one T cell receptor beta chain. Its antigen is as yet unknown. This may stem from a read error, because a much larger clone lies one nucleotide away. This record comes from a study of T cells in Graves' hyperthyroidism and ophthalmopathy. Study conclusions and caveats: Median prediction lead before ophthalmopathy onset was six to eight months with the model.

Uncontrolled infection, other autoimmune disease, pregnancy or lactation disqualified patients from enrolment. Diagnoses used clinical symptoms, serum thyroxine and TRAb, thyroid ultrasound and orbital computed tomography. Approximately 9.3 ml of fresh peripheral blood supplied the PBMCs. The CDR3 regions of TCR beta were amplified from RNA transcripts. The HTBI set primed first-round TCR CDR3 RT-PCR. TCRdb passed the multiplex PCR reads through MiXCR, listing each CDR3 protein once. Counted here are some 740,000 distinct CDR3 sequences, 13% to 15% occurring once; the ten biggest clones make up roughly 10%. CDR3 size: 16 residues. The V gene end was trimmed by 4 bases and the J gene end by 6 bases; junction bases not matched to a gene: 6.

The sequenced sample consisted of blood. This chain joins TRBV12-3 or TRBV12-4 and TRBJ2-1; 13 bases line up with TRBD2. The TCR originated in a woman aged 18-35 years with Graves' hyperthyroidism. This chain's CDR3 is CASSSTGTSGANEQFF. The CDR3, as DNA: TGTGCCAGCAGTTCCACCGGGACTAGCGGGGCCAATGAGCAGTTCTTC.